This is a list of T cell receptor beta chains from one sample in a study of blood T cell repertoires in COVID-19. Sequenced by immunoSEQ multiplex PCR; TCRdb stores in-frame clones only, minus some. Counted here are about 89,000 clones, 60% to 80% occurring once; the ten biggest clones make up about 15%. The sample consisted of peripheral blood. The receptors derive from an elderly woman with acute or convalescent COVID-19. The CDR3 runs from the conserved cysteine through the conserved F or W. The D gene is left open where the match is weak. Rows may omit the clone size; those that give it use once, few, many or a size class.

len,v_gene,j_gene,abundance,d_gene,CDR3nt,CDR3aa
13,TRBV19,TRBJ1-3,many,-,TGTGCCACTCGACAGGTGGGAGGAAACACCATATATTTT,CATRQVGGNTIYF
14,TRBV9,TRBJ1-2,many,-,TGTGCCAGCAGCGTAGGCAGGAAAAACTATGGCTACACCTTC,CASSVGRKNYGYTF
13,TRBV9,TRBJ1-1,-,-,TGTGCCAGCAGCGTACTCTTGAACACTGAAGCTTTCTTT,CASSVLLNTEAFF
14,TRBV6-2/TRBV6-3,TRBJ1-1,once,-,TGTGCCAGCAGTTCCTACAGGGAATACACTGAAGCTTTCTTT,CASSSYREYTEAFF
17,TRBV5-4,TRBJ2-6,-,-,TGTGCCAGCAGTCCGACAGCAGTCCTCTCTGGGGCCAACGTCCTGACTTTC,CASSPTAVLSGANVLTF
14,TRBV6-2/TRBV6-3,TRBJ1-1,-,TRBD1,TGTGCCAGCAGTAAAACAGGGGCGAACACTGAAGCTTTCTTT,CASSKTGANTEAFF
14,TRBV15,TRBJ1-1,-,-,TGTGCCACCAGCAGAGGCAGGGGTGCGACTGAAGCTTTCTTT,CATSRGRGATEAFF
15,TRBV5-1,TRBJ1-1,few,TRBD1,TGCGCCAGCAGCTCCCATGGTCGACAGGGATCGTCCGCTTTCTTT,CASSSHGRQGSSAFF
12,TRBV28,TRBJ1-5,few,-,TGTGCCAGCAGTGAGAGCAATCAGCCCCAGCATTTT,CASSESNQPQHF
15,TRBV7-3,TRBJ2-2,-,-,TGTGCCAGCAGCGGCTTTAGCGCTGGTACCGGGGAGCTGTTTTTT,CASSGFSAGTGELFF
11,TRBV20-1,TRBJ1-2,-,-,TGCAGTGCTAGAGAACTTACGGGAGAGACCTTC,CSARELTGETF
14,TRBV3-1/TRBV3-2,TRBJ1-2,-,-,TGTGCCAGCAGCCAGGGACAAACCAACTATGGCTACACCTTC,CASSQGQTNYGYTF
15,TRBV27,TRBJ2-6,-,-,TGTGCCAGCAGTTTATCCGGGTTCGGGGCCAACGTCCTGACTTTC,CASSLSGFGANVLTF
16,TRBV28,TRBJ1-3,-,-,TGTGCCAGCAGCCCGAGGGGAGGAGCAGCTCAGGACACCATATATTTT,CASSPRGGAAQDTIYF
12,TRBV20-1,TRBJ1-2,-,-,TGCAGTGCTGGTGGGGGAGACTATGGCTACACCTTC,CSAGGGDYGYTF
16,TRBV27,TRBJ2-1,-,TRBD2,TGTGCCAGCACCCGAGGGGGGACTAGCGACTACAATGAGCAGTTCTTC,CASTRGGTSDYNEQFF
13,TRBV7-9,TRBJ1-5,-,-,TGTGCCAGCAGTGGGGGGGGCGAACAGCCCCAGCATTTT,CASSGGGEQPQHF
17,TRBV28,TRBJ2-5,-,-,TGTGCCAGCAGGTCCTACTACCAGGACAGAAGTCAAGAGACCCAGTACTTC,CASRSYYQDRSQETQYF
13,TRBV14,TRBJ2-3,-,-,TGTGCCAGCAGCCAAGAGGTCGGGGATACGCAGTATTTT,CASSQEVGDTQYF
16,TRBV2,TRBJ2-5,-,TRBD1,TGTGCCAGCGCCGGGACAGGGGCCGCCAGGTTAGAGACCCAGTACTTC,CASAGTGAARLETQYF
14,TRBV5-1,TRBJ2-1,-,TRBD2,TGCGCCAGCCATGATAGCGGGGGCGACAATGAGCAGTTCTTC,CASHDSGGDNEQFF